Presented here are 30 T cell receptor beta chains from one specimen sequenced in a study of T cell responses to AZD1222 COVID-19 vaccine. Sequencing used immunoSEQ multiplex PCR; TCRdb keeps in-frame clones, though not all of them. The table shows 120,000 or so clones, with about 92% occurring only once. The sample in question was peripheral blood, obtained on day 0 of AZD1222 vaccination. The receptors stem from an adult in good health.

The rearrangement links TRBV27 to TRBJ2-1; D remains unclear. The germline V gene has CDR1 MNHEY and CDR2 SMNVEV (reference sequence). V gave up 1 base and J gave up 4 bases, with 14 bases separating them. The CDR3 has 16 amino acids. CDR3 DNA: TGTGCCAGCAGTTTATATCGGATACCCGCTTACAATGAGCAGTTCTTC. The encoded protein is CASSLYRIPAYNEQFF.

The chain is built from TRBV7-8 and TRBJ1-1, with D perhaps TRBD1 (6 bases). The CDR3 contains 15 residues. Germline-derived CDR1 and CDR2 are SGHVS and FQNEAQ. With 6 bases removed from V and 6 bases from J, the gap between germline ends came to 20 bases. This CDR3 reads CASRTSDWTVSEAFF. CDR3 DNA: TGTGCCAGCAGAACTTCTGACTGGACAGTATCTGAAGCTTTCTTT.

The chain joins TRBV11-2 to TRBJ1-1; no definite D call. The CDR3 is 11 amino acids. The V and J ends lost 5 bases and 6 bases respectively, with 7 bases between them. Germline loops: CDR1 SGHAT, CDR2 FQNNGV. The chain's CDR3 is CASSPYAEAFF. The CDR3 DNA sequence: TGTGCCAGCAGCCCCTACGCTGAAGCTTTCTTT.

This chain links TRBV7-9 with TRBJ2-2; D might be TRBD1 (6 bases). The CDR3 extends over 15 amino acids. The germline gives CDR1 SEHNR, CDR2 FQNEAQ (reference sequence). V dropped 5 bases and J dropped 5 bases, with 15 bases sitting between them. The CDR3 region is CASSIFKGGTGELFF. DNA for the CDR3: TGTGCCAGCAGCATATTTAAAGGGGGAACCGGGGAGCTGTTTTTT.

CDR3 residues: CASSQQGPGAFF. The CDR3 DNA reads TGTGCCAGCAGTCAACAGGGCCCCGGAGCTTTCTTT. The rearrangement joins TRBV28 to TRBJ1-1, with a possible D match to TRBD1 (6 bases). Germline CDR1 reads MDHEN; CDR2 reads SYDVKM. The CDR3 totals 12 residues. V was cut by 5 bases and J by 10 bases, with 14 bases left in between.

The J gene is TRBJ1-4, the V gene TRBV29-1; no definite D call. Germline V gene sequence: CDR1 SQVTM, CDR2 ANQGSEA. Trimming removed 2 bases from V and 5 bases from J, with 9 bases in between. The CDR3 has 13 amino acids. This CDR3 reads CSVETQRNEKLFF. The CDR3 nucleotides read TGCAGCGTTGAAACACAGAGAAATGAAAAACTGTTTTTT.

The rearrangement uses TRBV10-3 and TRBJ1-2, with a tentative D call TRBD1 (6 bases). The CDR3 length is 15 residues. CDR1 is ENHRY and CDR2 is SYGVKD in the germline V gene. V shed 4 bases and J shed 2 bases, with 14 bases lying between them. The CDR3 spells CAISVGGSRNYGYTF. The CDR3, as DNA: TGTGCCATCAGTGTAGGGGGAAGTAGGAACTATGGCTACACCTTC.

The V and J genes are TRBV19 and TRBJ1-2; TRBD1 is a possible D gene (5 bases). CDR3 length: 13 amino acids. CDR1 and CDR2 (germline): LNHDA, SQIVND (reference sequence). V lost 4 bases and J lost 3, with 9 bases in between. CDR3 sequence reads: CASSRDGDYGYTF. In nucleotides, the CDR3 is TGTGCCAGTAGTAGGGACGGAGACTATGGCTACACCTTC.

The sample holds a few counts of this clone. The CDR3 sequence is CASIVETGGNEQFF. The CDR3 DNA sequence: TGTGCCAGCATTGTGGAGACAGGGGGAAATGAGCAGTTCTTC. The gene calls are TRBV2 and TRBJ2-1, with TRBD1 matching 9 bases. V shed 7 bases, J shed 7 bases, and the junction held 8 bases outside the gene matches. The CDR3 is 14 residues long. The germline V gene has CDR1 SNHLY and CDR2 FYNNEI.

The CDR3 nucleotides read TGTGCCAGCAGCGGGGGACTAGCGGGAGTGGGGTCCCCCTACGAGCAGTACTTC. Its protein product is CASSGGLAGVGSPYEQYF. The genes are TRBV3-1 (or the pseudogene TRBV3-2) and TRBJ2-7, with TRBD2 identical over 14 bases. Germline trimming cut 5 bases from V and 2 bases from J; bases unmatched to any gene: 11. This CDR3 comprises 18 residues. CDR1 and CDR2 from the germline V gene are LGHDT and YNNKEL (reference sequence).

V gene TRBV5-4 combines with J gene TRBJ2-7, with 7 bases matching TRBD2. The CDR3 extends over 16 amino acids. From germline, CDR1 is SGHNT and CDR2 YYREEE (reference sequence). With V trimmed by 0 bases and J by 4 bases, 10 bases remained unmatched. The CDR3 nucleotides are TGTGCCAGCAGCTTGGGTGGAGGCGGGAGCGCGTACGAGCAGTACTTC. As protein: CASSLGGGGSAYEQYF.

This chain uses TRBV5-1 with TRBJ1-1; unclear D gene. The germline gives CDR1 SGHRS, CDR2 YFSETQ. Trimming shortened V by 0 bases and J by 0 bases, and 3 bases separated the two germline ends. The CDR3 runs 13 residues. The CDR3 here is CASSLEVNTEAFF. DNA for the CDR3: TGCGCCAGCAGCTTGGAAGTGAACACTGAAGCTTTCTTT.

The rearrangement joins TRBV2 to TRBJ2-1; 7 nucleotides align to TRBD2. The germline V gene encodes CDR1 SNHLY and CDR2 FYNNEI. This CDR3 spans 13 amino acids. The V segment lost 6 bases and the J segment 9 bases; nucleotides outside the gene matches: 8. CDR3 coding DNA: TGTGCCAGCAGCCCCTGGCGGGAGTCTGAGCAGTTCTTC. Residues: CASSPWRESEQFF. Full variable domain (missing parts from reference TRBV2 and TRBJ2-1): EPEVTQTPSHQVTQMGQEVILRCVPISNHLYFYWYRQILGQKVEFLVSFYNNEISEKSEIFDDQFSVERPDGSNFTLKIRSTKLEDSAMYFCASSPWRESEQFFGPGTRLTVL.

This sequence joins TRBV3-1 (or the pseudogene TRBV3-2) and TRBJ1-4, with D tentatively TRBD1 (6 bases). CDR3 length: 16 residues. The V gene's germline CDR1 is LGHDT and CDR2 YNNKEL (reference sequence). The ends were cut back, 2 bases at V and 2 bases at J, with 12 bases in the middle. The CDR3 bases are TGTGCCAGCAGCCAAAGGCAGGGGATGACTAATGAAAAACTGTTTTTT. Its protein is CASSQRQGMTNEKLFF.

This chain connects TRBV5-5 to TRBJ2-7; possibly TRBD2 for D (6 bases). Germline loops: CDR1 SGHKS, CDR2 YYEKEE (reference sequence). This CDR3 region has 16 residues. The V gene lost 4 bases and the J gene lost 3 bases, with 20 bases spanning the gap. The DNA for the CDR3 is TGTGCCAGCAGCCCCGGACGGGACTCAAGAATCTACGAGCAGTACTTC. Its translation: CASSPGRDSRIYEQYF.

The chain carries TRBV23-1 and TRBJ2-7; 9 positions agree with TRBD1. TRBV23-1 is labeled an ORF, and its function is uncertain. The V segment lost 7 bases and the J segment 3 bases; nucleotides outside the gene matches: 4. This CDR3 contains 13 residues. CDR3 in DNA: TGCGCCAGCACGACAGGGGGGAGCTACGAGCAGTACTTC. This encodes CASTTGGSYEQYF.

This rearrangement joins TRBV11-2 to TRBJ1-1; no reliable D call. Germline CDR1 and CDR2: SGHAT and FQNNGV. V shed 4 bases and J shed 4 bases, with 10 bases lying between them. The CDR3 extends over 13 amino acids. The DNA for the CDR3 is TGTGCCAGCAGCTCAGATCCAGGCACTGAAGCTTTCTTT. It translates to CASSSDPGTEAFF. Full variable domain (rest looked up from reference TRBV11-2 and TRBJ1-1): EAGVAQSPRYKIIEKRQSVAFWCNPISGHATLYWYQQILGQGPKLLIQFQNNGVVDDSQLPKDRFSAERLKGVDSTLKIQPAKLEDSAVYLCASSSDPGTEAFFGQGTRLTVV.

The chain recombines TRBV5-1 with TRBJ2-7; 13 positions agree with TRBD2. V lost 4 bases and J lost 8; bases outside the gene matches: 12. The CDR3 is 16 residues long. The germline V gene has CDR1 SGHRS and CDR2 YFSETQ. The DNA for the CDR3 is TGCGCCAGCAGCCCGAGGACCGGGACTAGCGGGACGCAGCAGTACTTC. Amino acid sequence: CASSPRTGTSGTQQYF.

J is TRBJ1-4 and V is TRBV7-9; 9 positions match TRBD1. Trimming at V came to 5 bases and at J to 7 bases, leaving 5 bases not matched to a gene. There are 14 residues in the CDR3. Germline V gene data show CDR1 as SEHNR and CDR2 as FQNEAQ (reference sequence). Here the CDR3 reads CASSLGQGFEKLFF. CDR3 DNA sequence: TGTGCCAGCAGCCTGGGACAGGGTTTTGAAAAACTGTTTTTT.

This sequence joins TRBV12-5 and TRBJ2-5, with 7 nucleotides matching TRBD2. This CDR3 spans 17 amino acids. Germline CDR1 LGHNT, CDR2 FRNRAP. Trimming at V came to 0 bases and at J to 9 bases, leaving 16 bases not matched to a gene. CDR3 region: CASGLVSSSGDPFPQYF. Here the CDR3 DNA reads TGTGCTAGTGGTTTGGTATCGTCTAGCGGAGACCCTTTTCCCCAGTACTTC. The full variable domain, with the rest looked up from reference TRBV12-5 and TRBJ2-5, is DARVTQTPRHKVTEMGQEVTMRCQPILGHNTVFWYRQTMMQGLELLAYFRNRAPLDDSGMPKDRFSAEMPDATLATLKIQPSEPRDSAVYFCASGLVSSSGDPFPQYFGPGTRLLVL.

This rearrangement joins TRBV3-1 (or the pseudogene TRBV3-2) to TRBJ2-5; D gene ambiguous. V was clipped by 3 bases and J by 5 bases, with 19 bases between them. This CDR3 spans 16 amino acids. Germline values: CDR1 LGHDT, CDR2 YNNKEL (reference sequence). Here the CDR3 reads CASSHGSAGFGETQYF. The CDR3 nucleotides read TGTGCCAGCAGCCACGGGTCCGCTGGGTTTGGGGAGACCCAGTACTTC.

The rearrangement uses TRBV6-5 and TRBJ2-1, with 12 bases that match TRBD2. The V gene end was trimmed by 2 bases and the J gene end by 7 bases; junction bases not matched to a gene: 6. Germline values: CDR1 MNHEY, CDR2 SVGAGI. This CDR3 region has 16 residues. The CDR3 DNA reads as TGTGCCAGCAGTTACGACAGACTAGCGGGAGTGAATGAGCAGTTCTTC. Translation gives CASSYDRLAGVNEQFF.

The chain couples TRBV4-2 to TRBJ2-1, with 14 bases matching TRBD2. CDR1 and CDR2 from the germline V gene are LGHNA and YNFKEQ. J was trimmed by 8 bases and V by 1 base; bases with no gene match: 7. There are 17 residues in the CDR3. CDR3: CASSQVSGLAGEDEQFF. In DNA, the CDR3 is TGTGCCAGCAGCCAAGTATCGGGACTAGCGGGAGAAGATGAGCAGTTCTTC.

The chain carries TRBV19 and TRBJ1-1; TRBD1 might be the D (6 bases). The CDR3 sequence is 17 residues long. The germline V gene encodes CDR1 LNHDA and CDR2 SQIVND (reference sequence). With 2 bases removed from V and 0 bases from J, the gap between germline ends came to 16 bases. The CDR3 reads CASSIRSGGQLNTEAFF. The CDR3 coding sequence is TGTGCCAGTAGTATAAGATCCGGGGGCCAATTGAACACTGAAGCTTTCTTT.

The CDR3 is CASSLRDRGDEQYF. CDR3 DNA: TGCGCCAGCAGCCTACGGGACAGGGGCGACGAGCAGTACTTC. The chain employs TRBV4-1 and TRBJ2-7, with TRBD1 identical over 10 bases. V shed 4 bases, J shed 5 bases, and the junction held 5 bases outside the gene matches. The V gene's germline CDR1 is MGHRA and CDR2 YSYEKL. The CDR3 covers 14 residues.

V is TRBV12-5 and J is TRBJ2-5, with 8 positions matching TRBD1. In germline, CDR1 is LGHNT, CDR2 FRNRAP. Germline trimming cut 9 bases from V and 4 bases from J; bases unmatched to any gene: 10. There are 14 residues in the CDR3. CDR3 in amino acids: CASASSGGGETQYF. The CDR3 DNA reads TGTGCTAGCGCTTCCTCAGGGGGCGGAGAGACCCAGTACTTC.

The chain is built from TRBV5-1 and TRBJ2-7; 10 bases map to TRBD2. This CDR3 is 16 amino acids long. The V gene's germline CDR1 is SGHRS and CDR2 YFSETQ. V lost 0 bases to trimming and J lost 4 bases; unmatched junction nucleotides: 7. DNA for the CDR3: TGCGCCAGCAGCTTGGCAGCTAGCGGGAGCATTTACGAGCAGTACTTC. Protein: CASSLAASGSIYEQYF.

This clone was found once. The J gene is TRBJ2-7, the V gene TRBV4-1; D not resolved. Looked up from germline, CDR1 is MGHRA and CDR2 is YSYEKL. This CDR3 has 14 amino acids. V lost 1 base and J lost 4, with 11 bases in between. CDR3 amino acids: CASSQAGFGYEQYF. The CDR3 coding sequence is TGCGCCAGCAGCCAAGCCGGGTTCGGTTACGAGCAGTACTTC.

The chain links TRBV30 to TRBJ1-6; unclear D gene. Germline V gene lookup returns CDR1 GTSNPN and CDR2 SVGIG (reference sequence). The CDR3 runs 17 residues. V was trimmed by 0 bases and J by 6 bases, leaving 18 bases between them. This CDR3 is CAWSVPRGYGRNSPLHF. In nucleotides, the CDR3 is TGTGCCTGGAGTGTCCCCCGAGGGTATGGGCGTAATTCACCCCTCCACTTT.

V is TRBV7-9 and J is TRBJ1-1, with D hard to call. CDR3 length equals 12 residues. V lost 4 bases to trimming and J lost 0 bases, with 3 bases between them. Germline V lookup: CDR1 SEHNR, CDR2 FQNEAQ (reference sequence). CDR3 DNA: TGTGCCAGCAGCTGGTTGAACACTGAAGCTTTCTTT. It specifies CASSWLNTEAFF.